The 13 T cell receptor beta chains below were found in one sample sequenced in a study of identical twins. TCRdb independently ran MiXCR on the 5' RACE reads; one entry per CDR3 protein. This sample has just over 500,000 distinct CDR3 sequences, with less than 25% found just once. The sample was also reused in another study, on T cells expressing NK-cell markers.

The sequencing input was CD4+ T cells sorted from blood. Every receptor here comes from a woman aged 18-29 years in good health.

This clonotype showed up just a few times. The chain is built from TRBV5-8 and TRBJ2-1; 8 bases match TRBD1. J lost 0 bases, V lost 4 bases, and 9 bases had no gene match. Germline CDR1 reads SGHTS; CDR2 reads YDEGEE. This CDR3 has 17 residues. Here the CDR3 DNA reads TGTGCCAGCAGCCTTAACAGGGGGAGAGACTCCTACAATGAGCAGTTCTTC. Translating it yields CASSLNRGRDSYNEQFF.

This sequence joins TRBV20-1 and TRBJ1-1, with D possibly TRBD1 on 5 matching bases. The CDR3 runs 13 residues. V lost 3 bases and J lost 5, with 13 bases in between. The germline V gene encodes CDR1 DFQATT and CDR2 SNEGSKA (reference sequence). CDR3 coding DNA: TGCAGTGCTAGTTCCAGGGAGGGTACTGAAGCTTTCTTT. Amino acids: CSASSREGTEAFF.

The chain recombines TRBV11-2 with TRBJ2-1; D not resolved. V was cut by 1 base and J by 5 bases, with 6 bases left in between. The germline V gene encodes CDR1 SGHAT and CDR2 FQNNGV. This CDR3 spans 13 amino acids. The CDR3 region is CASSLVADNEQFF. The CDR3 bases are TGTGCCAGCAGCTTAGTAGCCGACAATGAGCAGTTCTTC.

The V gene is TRBV20-1, the J gene TRBJ2-1, with D uncertain. The V end was cut by 5 bases, the J end by 4 bases, with 12 bases between. The germline CDR1 and CDR2 sequences are DFQATT and SNEGSKA (reference sequence). The CDR3 has 13 amino acids. This CDR3 is CSAVDGVYNEQFF. In DNA form, the CDR3 reads TGCAGTGCTGTCGATGGGGTATACAATGAGCAGTTCTTC.

This clonotype was seen a single time. The rearrangement uses TRBV7-2 and TRBJ2-7, with D uncertain. The CDR3 contains 15 residues. V lost 3 bases and J 3 bases, leaving 15 bases between the germline ends. Germline V lookup: CDR1 SGHTA, CDR2 FQGNSA. The CDR3 nucleotides are TGTGCCAGCAGCTTCCAGTCCCTGGGCGACTACGAGCAGTACTTC. Protein product: CASSFQSLGDYEQYF.

The chain carries TRBV11-2 and TRBJ2-5; 7 bases are a match to TRBD2. The CDR3 covers 14 residues. Germline V gene lookup returns CDR1 SGHAT and CDR2 FQNNGV. Unmatched junction bases numbered 4, after V lost 1 base and J lost 5 bases. The CDR3 nucleotides are TGTGCCAGCAGCTTAGGTGGTAGCGGGGAGACCCAGTACTTC. Translation: CASSLGGSGETQYF.

The chain carries TRBV12-3 or TRBV12-4 and TRBJ2-3, with D possibly being TRBD2 (6 bases). The CDR3 totals 15 residues. Trimming removed 2 bases at V and 3 bases at J, with 12 bases between. This chain's CDR3 is CASSLMEGGTDTQYF. In DNA, the CDR3 is TGTGCCAGCAGTTTAATGGAGGGCGGGACAGATACGCAGTATTTT.

This chain joins TRBV3-1 and TRBJ2-1; a possible D gene is TRBD1 (6 bases). Germline CDR1 is LGHDT and CDR2 is YNNKEL (reference sequence). CDR3 size: 16 residues. V was cut by 2 bases and J by 7 bases, with 18 bases left in between. CDR3 in amino acids: CASSQSQGSYLNEQFF. DNA for the CDR3: TGTGCCAGCAGCCAATCACAGGGTTCGTATTTGAATGAGCAGTTCTTC.

This clonotype was recorded many times. The chain employs TRBV5-1 and TRBJ2-3; D gene ambiguous. V was shortened by 2 bases and J by 0 bases, with 7 bases between the two germline ends. Germline V gives CDR1 SGHRS, CDR2 YFSETQ. The CDR3 is 14 residues long. The DNA for the CDR3 is TGCGCCAGCAGCTTCCCTTCCAGCACAGATACGCAGTATTTT. Translating gives CASSFPSSTDTQYF.

This clonotype was seen repeatedly, ten times or more. The genes are TRBV20-1 and TRBJ2-5; D possibly corresponds to TRBD2 (6 bases). Trimming took 1 base from V and 5 from J, leaving 8 bases between them. The germline CDR1 and CDR2 sequences are DFQATT and SNEGSKA (reference sequence). The CDR3 is made up of 12 amino acids. CDR3 protein: CSARAGGETQYF. CDR3 DNA: TGCAGTGCTAGAGCTGGGGGGGAGACCCAGTACTTC.

This chain uses TRBV20-1 with TRBJ2-1; TRBD2 agrees at 9 bases. CDR1 DFQATT and CDR2 SNEGSKA come from the germline V gene (reference sequence). V trimming: 1 base; J trimming: 2 bases; junction bases outside the gene matches: 6. There are 16 residues in the CDR3. The CDR3 loop is CSARGGGGETYNEQFF. DNA for the CDR3: TGCAGTGCTAGAGGTGGCGGGGGGGAGACCTACAATGAGCAGTTCTTC.

V gene TRBV7-9 combines with J gene TRBJ1-1; D is perhaps TRBD1 (6 bases). Germline V gives CDR1 SEHNR, CDR2 FQNEAQ (reference sequence). Trimming left V 3 bases short and J 3 bases short, with 11 bases between. CDR3 length: 14 residues. Here the CDR3 DNA reads TGTGCCAGCAGCTTTACAGGGTGGGACACTGAAGCTTTCTTT. Translation gives CASSFTGWDTEAFF.

This chain joins TRBV20-1 and TRBJ1-1; TRBD1 matches 8 bases. The CDR3 is made up of 12 amino acids. V gave up 6 bases and J gave up 4 bases; unmatched junction bases: 4. Germline values: CDR1 DFQATT, CDR2 SNEGSKA (reference sequence). For the CDR3, the DNA is TGCAGTGCGGACAGGGTCGGCACTGAAGCTTTCTTT. Its protein product is CSADRVGTEAFF.